These T cell receptor beta chains were read from a single sample in a study of cytomegalovirus exposure and HLA in healthy donors. Assay: immunoSEQ multiplex PCR; the TCRdb copy retains only in-frame clones and omits some. The table lists a few hundred thousand clones, 80% to 90% of them singletons. The sample comprised PBMCs. The source of these receptors is a woman aged 18-29 years in good health and CMV-seronegative. CDR3s include the opening cysteine and the closing phenylalanine or tryptophan. The order of the fields is J gene, V gene, clone size, CDR3 length, D gene, CDR3 DNA, CDR3 protein. A D gene is named only where the DNA matches it firmly. A clone size is listed for some rows: how often the clone was seen (once, few, many), or a class if it is expanded.

>TRBJ2-1|TRBV7-6|few|13|NA
TGTGCCAGCAGCTTAGCCTCCGGGTCTGAGCAGTTCTTC
CASSLASGSEQFF
>TRBJ1-4|TRBV4-3|NA|14|NA
TGCGCCAGCAGCCAAGATCAGGTCAGGGAAAAACTGTTTTTT
CASSQDQVREKLFF
>TRBJ1-3|TRBV6-4|NA|19|TRBD1
TGTGCCAGCAGTGACTCGGTCCCAGAGACAGGGTTGGCAGGAAACACCATATATTTT
CASSDSVPETGLAGNTIYF
>TRBJ1-3|TRBV7-8|few|14|NA
TGTGCCAGCAGCTTATCAGGGGCTGGAAACACCATATATTTT
CASSLSGAGNTIYF
>TRBJ2-7|TRBV11-3|NA|13|NA
TGTGCCAGCAGCTTGGAGGGGACCTACGAGCAGTACTTC
CASSLEGTYEQYF
>TRBJ1-5|TRBV19|NA|13|NA
TGTGCCAGTAGTATGGCTAGCAATCAGCCCCAGCATTTT
CASSMASNQPQHF
>TRBJ2-1|TRBV15|NA|12|TRBD2
TGTGCCACCAGCAGAGAAGCGGGAGGGTTGTTCTTC
CATSREAGGLFF
>TRBJ2-7|TRBV27|NA|14|NA
TGTGCCAGCAGTTTAGGGCTGAGCTCCTACGAGCAGTACTTC
CASSLGLSSYEQYF
>TRBJ2-5|TRBV15|NA|14|NA
TGTGCCACCAGCAGAGATGATTATGCGGAGACCCAGTACTTC
CATSRDDYAETQYF
>TRBJ1-2|TRBV5-6|NA|15|NA
TGTGCCAGCAGCTTCCTTACAGGGTCCAACTATGGCTACACCTTC
CASSFLTGSNYGYTF
>TRBJ2-7|TRBV28|NA|14|TRBD1
TGTGCCAGCAGCCCCGGACAGGGTCCCCACGAGCAGTACTTC
CASSPGQGPHEQYF
>TRBJ1-5|TRBV6-5|NA|15|TRBD1
TGTGCCAGCACCAAAAGGGCGACAGGGGATCAGCCCCAGCATTTT
CASTKRATGDQPQHF
>TRBJ1-5|TRBV2|NA|17|NA
TGTGCCAGCAGTGAAGCCGGCCCGGGAGCCATTGATCAGCCCCAGCATTTT
CASSEAGPGAIDQPQHF
>TRBJ1-2|TRBV6-5|NA|15|NA
TGTGCCAGCAGTTCTGACAGACTAGCTAACTATGGCTACACCTTC
CASSSDRLANYGYTF
>TRBJ1-1|TRBV2|NA|16|NA
TGTGCCAGCAAGAGCGGAACAGGGAAAGAGAACACTGAAGCTTTCTTT
CASKSGTGKENTEAFF
>TRBJ2-1|TRBV7-6|NA|16|TRBD2
TGTGCCAGCAGCCTCTACGGGGGGGCGGGATACAATGAGCAGTTCTTC
CASSLYGGAGYNEQFF
>TRBJ2-6|TRBV27|NA|16|TRBD2
TGTGCCAGCAGGACGGGAGGATCCTCTGGGGCCAACGTCCTGACTTTC
CASRTGGSSGANVLTF
>TRBJ1-3|TRBV27|NA|13|NA
TGTGCCAGCAGTTTATCCCCGGGGAACACCATATATTTT
CASSLSPGNTIYF
>TRBJ1-1|TRBV5-4|NA|16|NA
TGTGCCAGCAGCTTGGCCGGCGGCAGGGGTGGGACTGAAGCTTTCTTT
CASSLAGGRGGTEAFF
>TRBJ2-7|TRBV27|NA|16|TRBD2
TGTGCCAGCAGTCCCATCACTAGCGGGGGTTTCTACGAGCAGTACTTC
CASSPITSGGFYEQYF
>TRBJ1-2|TRBV7-9|few|14|NA
TGTGCCAGCAGCCAATCCGACAGATACTATGGCTACACCTTC
CASSQSDRYYGYTF
>TRBJ1-2|TRBV7-2|NA|15|TRBD1
TGTGCCAGCAGCCCCAGACAGGGGAGTGTGACCGGCTACACCTTC
CASSPRQGSVTGYTF